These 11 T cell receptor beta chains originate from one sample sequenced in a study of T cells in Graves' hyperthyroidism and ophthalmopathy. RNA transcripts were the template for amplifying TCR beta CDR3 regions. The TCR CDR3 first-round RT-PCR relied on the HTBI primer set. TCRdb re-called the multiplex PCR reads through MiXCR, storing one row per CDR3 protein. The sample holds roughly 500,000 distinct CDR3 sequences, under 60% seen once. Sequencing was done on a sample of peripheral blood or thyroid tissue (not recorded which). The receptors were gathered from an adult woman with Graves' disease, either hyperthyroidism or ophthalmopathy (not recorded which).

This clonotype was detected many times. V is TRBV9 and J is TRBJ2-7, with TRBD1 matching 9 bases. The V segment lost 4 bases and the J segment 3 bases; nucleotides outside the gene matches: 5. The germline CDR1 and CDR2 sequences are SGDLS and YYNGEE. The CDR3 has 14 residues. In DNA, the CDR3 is TGTGCCAGCAGCCCCCGGGACAGGGTCTACGAGCAGTACTTC. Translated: CASSPRDRVYEQYF. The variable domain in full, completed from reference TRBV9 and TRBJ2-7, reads DSGVTQTPKHLITATGQRVTLRCSPRSGDLSVYWYQQSLDQGLQFLIQYYNGEERAKGNILERFSAQQFPDLHSELNLSSLELGDSALYFCASSPRDRVYEQYFGPGTRLTVT.

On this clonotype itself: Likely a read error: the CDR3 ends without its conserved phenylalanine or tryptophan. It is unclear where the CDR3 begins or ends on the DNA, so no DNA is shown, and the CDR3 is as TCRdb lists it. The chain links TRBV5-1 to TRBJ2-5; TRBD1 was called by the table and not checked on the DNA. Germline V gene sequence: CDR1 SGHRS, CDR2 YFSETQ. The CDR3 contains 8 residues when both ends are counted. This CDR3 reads CATNLGGL.

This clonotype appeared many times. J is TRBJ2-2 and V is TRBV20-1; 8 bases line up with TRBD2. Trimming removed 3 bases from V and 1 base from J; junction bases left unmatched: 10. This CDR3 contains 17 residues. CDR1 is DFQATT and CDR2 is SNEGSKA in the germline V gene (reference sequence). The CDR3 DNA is TGCAGTGCTAGGTCAGAGCGGGAGTTAGGGAACACCGGGGAGCTGTTTTTT. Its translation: CSARSERELGNTGELFF.

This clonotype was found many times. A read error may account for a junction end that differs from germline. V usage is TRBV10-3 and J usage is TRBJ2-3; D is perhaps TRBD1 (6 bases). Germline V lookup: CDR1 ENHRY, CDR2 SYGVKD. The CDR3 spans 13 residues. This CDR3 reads CVISDRTQEVQYF. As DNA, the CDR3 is TGTGTCATCTCCGACAGGACCCAAGAGGTGCAGTATTTT.

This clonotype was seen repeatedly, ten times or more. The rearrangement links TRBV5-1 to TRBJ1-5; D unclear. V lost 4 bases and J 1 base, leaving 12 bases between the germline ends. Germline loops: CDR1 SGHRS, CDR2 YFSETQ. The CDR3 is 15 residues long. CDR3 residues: CASSELPGSNQPQHF. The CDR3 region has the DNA TGCGCCAGCAGCGAACTCCCGGGGAGCAATCAGCCCCAGCATTTT.

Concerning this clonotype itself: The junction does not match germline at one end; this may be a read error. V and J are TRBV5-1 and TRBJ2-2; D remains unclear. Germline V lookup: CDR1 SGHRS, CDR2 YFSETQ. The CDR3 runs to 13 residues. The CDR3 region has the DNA TGCGCCAGCAGGACTCTGAACACTGGGGAGCTGTTTTTT. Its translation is CASRTLNTGELFF.

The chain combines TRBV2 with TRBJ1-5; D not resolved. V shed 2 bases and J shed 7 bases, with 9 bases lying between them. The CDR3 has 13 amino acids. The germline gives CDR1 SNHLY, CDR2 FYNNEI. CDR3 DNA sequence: TGTGCCAGCAGTGAACAAGGGATCCAGCCCCAGCATTTT. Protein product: CASSEQGIQPQHF.

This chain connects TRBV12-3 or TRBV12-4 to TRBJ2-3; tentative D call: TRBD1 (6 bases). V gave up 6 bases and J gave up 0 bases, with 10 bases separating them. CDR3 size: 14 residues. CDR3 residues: CASRPGASTDTQYF. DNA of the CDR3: TGTGCCAGCAGACCAGGGGCTAGCACAGATACGCAGTATTTT.

The CDR3 is CASPGGFQETQYF. CDR3 DNA: TGTGCTAGCCCCGGTGGCTTCCAAGAGACCCAGTACTTC. The genes are TRBV7-6 and TRBJ2-5; D not certain. This CDR3 region has 13 residues. In germline, CDR1 is SGHVS, CDR2 FNYEAQ.

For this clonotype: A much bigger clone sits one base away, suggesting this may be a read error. CDR3 loop: CASTSSDQPQHF. Here the CDR3 DNA reads TGTGCCAGCACCTCTAGCGATCAGCCCCAGCATTTT. This sequence joins TRBV2 and TRBJ1-5; D unresolved. Per the germline V gene, CDR1 is SNHLY and CDR2 is FYNNEI. The CDR3 runs 12 residues.

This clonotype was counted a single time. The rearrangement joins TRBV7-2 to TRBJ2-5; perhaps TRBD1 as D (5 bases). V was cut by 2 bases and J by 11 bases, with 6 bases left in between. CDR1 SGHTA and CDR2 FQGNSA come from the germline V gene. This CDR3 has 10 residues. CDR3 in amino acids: CASSLQGQYF. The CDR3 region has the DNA TGTGCCAGCAGCTTACAGGGACAGTACTTC.